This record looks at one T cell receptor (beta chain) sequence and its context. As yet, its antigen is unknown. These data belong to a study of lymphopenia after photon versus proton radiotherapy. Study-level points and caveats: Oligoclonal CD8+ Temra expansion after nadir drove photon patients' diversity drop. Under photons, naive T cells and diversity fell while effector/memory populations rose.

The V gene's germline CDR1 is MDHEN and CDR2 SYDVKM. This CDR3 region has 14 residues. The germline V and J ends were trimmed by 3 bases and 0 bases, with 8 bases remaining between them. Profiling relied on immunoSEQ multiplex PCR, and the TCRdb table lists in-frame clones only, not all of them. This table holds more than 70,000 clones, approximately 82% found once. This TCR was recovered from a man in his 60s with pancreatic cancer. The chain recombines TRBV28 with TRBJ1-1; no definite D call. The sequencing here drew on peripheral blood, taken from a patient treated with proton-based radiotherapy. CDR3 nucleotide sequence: TGTGCCAGCAGTTTGGCAGTTATGAACACTGAAGCTTTCTTT. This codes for CASSLAVMNTEAFF.